This T cell receptor beta chain was identified in a study of CD8 T cells in ankylosing spondylitis. Construction of TCR beta libraries was performed using quantitative 5'-RACE with molecular barcodes. TCRdb re-analysed the 5' RACE reads in MiXCR, keeping a single row per CDR3 protein. The table lists about 330,000 distinct CDR3 sequences, less than 9.5% of them singletons. General study findings and limits: In ankylosing spondylitis blood, a motif of seven to nine highly homologous TCR beta variants appeared characteristic.

This clonotype occurred many times. Its antigen is unknown. Germline V gene data show CDR1 as SGHNT and CDR2 as YENEEA. Trimming removed 5 bases at V and 3 bases at J, with 17 bases between. This CDR3 has 15 residues. The receptor comes from a male donor with ankylosing spondylitis. The genes are TRBV11-3 and TRBJ2-7; D unresolved. Sequenced input: blood, either unsorted or a sorted T cell fraction (not recorded which). CDR3 loop: CASSPEVGFGYEQYF. The CDR3 DNA reads as TGTGCCAGCAGCCCTGAGGTCGGTTTTGGCTACGAGCAGTACTTC. The variable domain in full, completed from reference TRBV11-3 and TRBJ2-7, reads EAGVVQSPRYKIIEKKQPVAFWCNPISGHNTLYWYLQNLGQGPELLIRYENEEAVDDSQLPKDRFSAERLKGVDSTLKIQPAELGDSAVYLCASSPEVGFGYEQYFGPGTRLTVT.